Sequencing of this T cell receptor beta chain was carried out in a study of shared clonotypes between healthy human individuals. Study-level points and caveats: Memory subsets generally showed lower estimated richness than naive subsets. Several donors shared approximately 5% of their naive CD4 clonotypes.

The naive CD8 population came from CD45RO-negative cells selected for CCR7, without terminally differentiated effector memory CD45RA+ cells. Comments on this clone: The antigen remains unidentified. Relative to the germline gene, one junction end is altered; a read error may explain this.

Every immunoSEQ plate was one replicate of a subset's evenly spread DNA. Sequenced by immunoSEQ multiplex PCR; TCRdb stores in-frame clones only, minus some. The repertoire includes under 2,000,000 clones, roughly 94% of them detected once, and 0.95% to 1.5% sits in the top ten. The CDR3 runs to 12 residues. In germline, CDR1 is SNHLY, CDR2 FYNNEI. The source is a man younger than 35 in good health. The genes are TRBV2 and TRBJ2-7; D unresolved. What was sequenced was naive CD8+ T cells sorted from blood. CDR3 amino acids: CASREGANEQYF. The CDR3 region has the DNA TGTGCCAGCAGAGAAGGCGCCAACGAGCAGTACTTC.